This section outlines one T cell receptor (beta chain) sequence together with its context. The antigen is unknown. The Oncomine TCR Beta short-read assay was applied to DNA of cultured CD4+ T cells. The authors extracted genomic DNA from cultured CD4+ T cells. In TCRdb, the PCR reads were re-called with MiXCR into one record per CDR3 protein. This sample yields roughly 8,900 distinct CDR3 sequences, of which less than 55% are seen a single time; approximately 12% belongs to the top ten. The CDR3 runs to 13 residues. Germline assignment: CDR1 MNHEY and CDR2 SMNVEV (reference sequence). Deletions cut 8 bases from V and 1 base from J, with 8 bases between. As for treatment: approximately nine-day PBMC culture with coronavirus spike peptide pools or control peptides (ViraFEST assay). This sample was included in a study of vaccination and CD4 T cells after COVID-19.

The sequencing input was CD4+ T cells from blood, cultured in vitro. V is TRBV27 and J is TRBJ2-2; D ambiguous. This sequence originates from a human donor who had recovered from COVID-19. This chain's CDR3 is CASSSQNTGELFF. For the CDR3, the DNA is TGTGCCAGCTCCTCCCAGAACACCGGGGAGCTGTTTTTT.